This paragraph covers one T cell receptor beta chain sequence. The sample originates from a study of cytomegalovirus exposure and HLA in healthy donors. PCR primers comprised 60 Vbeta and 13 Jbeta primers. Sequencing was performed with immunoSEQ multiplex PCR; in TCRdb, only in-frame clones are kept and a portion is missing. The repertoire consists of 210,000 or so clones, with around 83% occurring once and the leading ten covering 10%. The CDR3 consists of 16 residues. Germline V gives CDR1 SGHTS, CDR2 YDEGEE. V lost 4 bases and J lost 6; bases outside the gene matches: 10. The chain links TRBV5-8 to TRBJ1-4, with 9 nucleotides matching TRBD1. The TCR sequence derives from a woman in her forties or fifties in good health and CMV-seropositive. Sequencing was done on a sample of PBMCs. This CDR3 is CASSPGQGIVYEKLFF. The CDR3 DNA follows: TGTGCCAGCAGCCCGGGACAGGGAATTGTCTATGAAAAACTGTTTTTT.